This TCR beta chain was retrieved from a study of cytomegalovirus exposure and HLA in healthy donors. Notes on the study in general: Per published accounts, TCR beta sequences correctly predicted the HLA-A and HLA-B alleles of most subjects.

V gave up 5 bases and J gave up 8 bases; unmatched junction bases: 9. Per germline, CDR1 SGHTA and CDR2 FQGTGA. The CDR3 consists of 15 residues. This clone has just one count. Antigen specificity is unknown. PCR employed 60 Vbeta and 13 Jbeta primers. Clones were sequenced by immunoSEQ multiplex PCR, and TCRdb holds only the in-frame ones, with some missing. The sample gives 150,000 to 200,000 clones, roughly 79% of which show up once; about 7.9% is in the top ten. The V and J genes are TRBV7-3 and TRBJ1-2, with 12 bases fitting TRBD1. This receptor was taken from a male donor in good health and CMV-seropositive. Sequenced: PBMCs. CDR3 DNA: TGTGCCAGCAGCACTGGGACAGGGGGCGCAGGAGGCTACACCTTC. This translates into CASSTGTGGAGGYTF. Complete variable domain (other parts from reference TRBV7-3 and TRBJ1-2): GAGVSQTPSNKVTEKGKYVELRCDPISGHTALYWYRQSLGQGPEFLIYFQGTGAADDSGLPNDRFFAVRPEGSVSTLKIQRTERGDSAVYLCASSTGTGGAGGYTFGSGTRLTVV.